The T cell receptor (beta chain) under discussion was sequenced for a study of cytomegalovirus exposure and HLA in healthy donors. Study findings and constraints: What was likely a sequencing artifact was a cluster of highly shared sequence variants. TCR beta chain V- and J-gene trimming was linked, in a later analysis, to a missense variant in DCLRE1C. Based on reports, TCR beta sequences accurately predicted HLA-A and HLA-B alleles for most subjects. A previous analysis found most TCR beta V segments productive roughly 87% or roughly 30% of the time.

The PCR had 60 Vbeta and 13 Jbeta primers. Assay: immunoSEQ multiplex PCR; the TCRdb copy retains only in-frame clones and omits some. The table records approximately 140,000 clones, about 80% of them present only once. CDR1 and CDR2 from the germline V gene are LNHDA and SQIVND (reference sequence). The CDR3 runs to 14 residues. V was clipped by 9 bases and J by 3 bases, with 17 bases between them. In regard to this clone: Its antigen is unknown.

The chain links TRBV19 to TRBJ1-1; D is possibly TRBD1 (5 bases). This clonotype originated in a man between 18 and 29 years old in good health and CMV-seronegative. Specimen: PBMCs. The chain's CDR3 is CASGEGRDYTEAFF. The DNA of the CDR3 is TGTGCCAGCGGAGAAGGACGGGACTACACTGAAGCTTTCTTT.